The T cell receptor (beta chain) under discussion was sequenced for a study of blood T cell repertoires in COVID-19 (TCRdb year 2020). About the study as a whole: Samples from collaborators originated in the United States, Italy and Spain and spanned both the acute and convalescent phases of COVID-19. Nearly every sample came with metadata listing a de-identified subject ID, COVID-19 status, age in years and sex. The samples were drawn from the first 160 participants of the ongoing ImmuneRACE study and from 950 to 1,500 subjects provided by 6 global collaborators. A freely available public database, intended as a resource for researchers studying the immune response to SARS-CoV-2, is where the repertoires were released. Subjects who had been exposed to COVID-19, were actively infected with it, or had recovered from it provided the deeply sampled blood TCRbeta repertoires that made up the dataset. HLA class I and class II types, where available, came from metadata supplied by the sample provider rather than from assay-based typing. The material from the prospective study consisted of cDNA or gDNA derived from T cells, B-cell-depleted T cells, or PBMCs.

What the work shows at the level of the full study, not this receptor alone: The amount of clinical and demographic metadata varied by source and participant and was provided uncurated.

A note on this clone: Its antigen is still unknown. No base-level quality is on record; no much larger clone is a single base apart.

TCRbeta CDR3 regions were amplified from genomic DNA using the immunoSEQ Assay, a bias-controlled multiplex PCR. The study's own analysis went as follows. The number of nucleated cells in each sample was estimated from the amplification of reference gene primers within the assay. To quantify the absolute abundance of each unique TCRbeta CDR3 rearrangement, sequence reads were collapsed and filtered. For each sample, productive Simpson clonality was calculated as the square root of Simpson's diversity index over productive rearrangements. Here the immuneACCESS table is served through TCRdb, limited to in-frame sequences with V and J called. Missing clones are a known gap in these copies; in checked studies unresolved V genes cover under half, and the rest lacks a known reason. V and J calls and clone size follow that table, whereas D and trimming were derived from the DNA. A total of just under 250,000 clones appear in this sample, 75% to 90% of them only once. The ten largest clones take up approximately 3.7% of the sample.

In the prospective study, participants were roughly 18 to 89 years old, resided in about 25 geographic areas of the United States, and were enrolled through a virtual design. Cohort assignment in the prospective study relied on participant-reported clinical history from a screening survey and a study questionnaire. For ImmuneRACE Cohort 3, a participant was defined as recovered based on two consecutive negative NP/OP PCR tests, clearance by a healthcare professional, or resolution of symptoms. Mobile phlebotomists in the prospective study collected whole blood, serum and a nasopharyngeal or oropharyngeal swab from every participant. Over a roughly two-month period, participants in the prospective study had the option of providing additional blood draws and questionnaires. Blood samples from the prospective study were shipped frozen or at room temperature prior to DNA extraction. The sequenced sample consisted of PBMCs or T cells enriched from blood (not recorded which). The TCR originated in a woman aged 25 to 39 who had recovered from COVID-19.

Read as DNA, the sequence is TGTGCCAGCAGCCCCGGGGGATACGAGCAGTACTTC. Translated, this is CASSPGGYEQYF. The sequence joins TRBV7-8 to TRBJ2-7; TRBD2 is a possible D gene, resting on 6 matching bases. Trimming costs V 5 bases and J 4 bases, and their ends lie 9 bases apart. CDR1 and CDR2, per the germline V gene, are SGHVS and FQNEAQ. Measured from the cysteine to the phenylalanine, the CDR3 is 12 residues long. Only the CDR3 portion is preserved as DNA: 36 bases, with reading frame beginning at the first base.